This entry features one T cell receptor beta chain sequence. These data belong to a study of blood T cells in healthy people across ages. V was shortened by 0 bases and J by 6 bases, with 15 bases between the two germline ends. Germline V gene sequence: CDR1 MGHDK, CDR2 SYGVNS. The CDR3 runs to 16 residues. Together with a sample-barcoded 5' primer, a J-beta primer mix was included in a second PCR lasting roughly 6 to 12 cycles. Each cDNA molecule was tagged by a template-switch adaptor that had 12 random nucleotides. Each CDR3 protein is one row after TCRdb ran MiXCR on the 5' RACE reads. The sample has around 1.5 million distinct CDR3 sequences; approximately 60% are singletons.

This TCR was sampled from a man aged 18 to 30 in good health. The chain couples TRBV25-1 to TRBJ2-1; tentatively, D is TRBD2 (5 bases). Sequencing was performed on blood. The CDR3 is CASSEYGQRSRNEQFF. DNA for the CDR3: TGTGCCAGCAGTGAATATGGCCAGCGGAGTCGCAATGAGCAGTTCTTC.